This is a list of T cell receptor beta chains from one sample in a study of blood T cell repertoires in COVID-19. The repertoire was sequenced with immunoSEQ multiplex PCR; TCRdb's copy has only in-frame clones and lacks some. The table records about 220,000 clones, around 84% of them present only once. The sequenced sample was peripheral blood. The receptor set was obtained from a man younger than 45 with active or convalescent COVID-19. Both conserved end residues are part of each CDR3. A D gene is named only where the DNA matches it firmly. Size tells how often a clone was seen (once, few, many) or the class of an expanded clone, and some rows leave it out.

size: .; D: TRBD2; V: TRBV3-1/TRBV3-2; J: TRBJ2-3; CDR3: CASSYTSGGVLDTQYF; DNA: TGTGCCAGCAGCTACACTAGCGGGGGGGTCTTGGATACGCAGTATTTT
size: .; D: .; V: TRBV19; J: TRBJ2-4; CDR3: CASTLRTVGNIQYF; DNA: TGTGCCAGTACCCTGCGGACAGTTGGAAACATTCAGTACTTC
size: .; D: TRBD2; V: TRBV5-4; J: TRBJ2-7; CDR3: CASSGGLAGGFYEQYF; DNA: TGTGCCAGCAGCGGGGGACTAGCGGGGGGTTTCTACGAGCAGTACTTC
size: .; D: TRBD2; V: TRBV19; J: TRBJ2-7; CDR3: CATQTSGDSYEQYF; DNA: TGTGCCACTCAGACTAGCGGGGACTCCTACGAGCAGTACTTC
size: few; D: TRBD2; V: TRBV24-1; J: TRBJ2-5; CDR3: CATSDRGSGRETQYF; DNA: TGTGCCACCAGTGATAGGGGTAGCGGGCGGGAGACCCAGTACTTC
size: .; D: TRBD1; V: TRBV7-9; J: TRBJ1-1; CDR3: CASSLTGEGNTEAFF; DNA: TGTGCCAGCAGCTTGACAGGGGAGGGGAACACTGAAGCTTTCTTT
size: .; D: TRBD1; V: TRBV6-6; J: TRBJ1-5; CDR3: CASSRGTGDGLNQPQHF; DNA: TGTGCCAGCAGTCGGGGGACAGGGGATGGGCTTAATCAGCCCCAGCATTTT
size: .; D: TRBD2; V: TRBV27; J: TRBJ2-1; CDR3: CASSFSRRGGTYNEQFF; DNA: TGTGCCAGCAGTTTTTCACGGCGGGGGGGCACCTACAATGAGCAGTTCTTC
size: .; D: .; V: TRBV30; J: TRBJ2-2; CDR3: CAWSVQGGGELFF; DNA: TGTGCCTGGAGTGTACAGGGTGGCGGGGAGCTGTTTTTT
size: .; D: TRBD1; V: TRBV11-2; J: TRBJ2-7; CDR3: CASSKTDRGAYEQYF; DNA: TGTGCCAGCAGCAAAACCGACAGGGGCGCCTACGAGCAGTACTTC
size: .; D: .; V: TRBV18; J: TRBJ2-6; CDR3: CASSPSSVSGSGANVLTF; DNA: TGTGCCAGCTCACCCTCTTCCGTAAGCGGCTCTGGGGCCAACGTCCTGACTTTC
size: once; D: .; V: TRBV10-3; J: TRBJ2-1; CDR3: CAISESKSGHNEQFF; DNA: TGTGCCATCAGTGAGTCTAAAAGCGGTCACAATGAGCAGTTCTTC
size: .; D: .; V: TRBV6-5; J: TRBJ1-1; CDR3: CASSYPGQEAFF; DNA: TGTGCCAGCAGTTACCCCGGACAGGAAGCTTTCTTT
size: .; D: .; V: TRBV5-4; J: TRBJ1-2; CDR3: CASTMGGNYGYTF; DNA: TGTGCCAGCACCATGGGGGGAAACTATGGCTACACCTTC
size: .; D: .; V: TRBV18; J: TRBJ2-4; CDR3: CASSQQMVNIQYF; DNA: TGTGCCAGCTCACAACAAATGGTGAACATTCAGTACTTC
size: .; D: TRBD1; V: TRBV6-2/TRBV6-3; J: TRBJ2-7; CDR3: CASSYDPTTGQGVYEQYF; DNA: TGTGCCAGCAGTTACGACCCAACCACGGGACAGGGCGTCTACGAGCAGTACTTC
size: few; D: TRBD2; V: TRBV5-1; J: TRBJ2-1; CDR3: CASSFQLAGRYNEQFF; DNA: TGCGCCAGCAGCTTCCAATTAGCGGGGCGCTACAATGAGCAGTTCTTC
size: .; D: TRBD2; V: TRBV5-6; J: TRBJ2-7; CDR3: CASSSREAQYF; DNA: TGTGCCAGCAGCTCCCGGGAGGCGCAGTACTTC
size: .; D: .; V: TRBV6-5; J: TRBJ2-7; CDR3: CAHRSGYEQYF; DNA: TGTGCCCACCGGAGTGGTTACGAGCAGTACTTC
size: .; D: .; V: TRBV10-3; J: TRBJ1-1; CDR3: CAISFTESNTEAFF; DNA: TGTGCCATCAGTTTCACGGAGTCGAACACTGAAGCTTTCTTT
size: .; D: .; V: TRBV4-1; J: TRBJ2-1; CDR3: CASSHDSPSNEQFF; DNA: TGCGCCAGCAGCCACGATAGCCCCAGCAATGAGCAGTTCTTC
size: .; D: TRBD2; V: TRBV7-2; J: TRBJ2-3; CDR3: CASSRGGQYTDTQYF; DNA: TGTGCCAGCAGCCGGGGGGGCCAATACACAGATACGCAGTATTTT
size: .; D: .; V: TRBV10-3; J: TRBJ2-1; CDR3: CAIDDQGSYNEQFF; DNA: TGTGCCATCGATGATCAGGGATCCTACAATGAGCAGTTCTTC
size: .; D: TRBD1; V: TRBV20-1; J: TRBJ2-7; CDR3: CSARDSGEQYF; DNA: TGCAGTGCCCGGGACAGTGGCGAGCAGTACTTC
size: .; D: TRBD2; V: TRBV5-1; J: TRBJ2-1; CDR3: CASTPLAGGGNEQFF; DNA: TGCGCCAGCACCCCTTTGGCGGGGGGGGGAAATGAGCAGTTCTTC